This TCR beta chain was observed in a study of glioma-infiltrating T cells. Whole-study context: Low-grade gliomas were grade II; glioblastomas were grade IV at initial diagnosis. Target coverage was about 4- to 11-fold for 850,000 to 1,000,000 blood T cells.

V lost 5 bases and J 3 bases, leaving 10 bases between the germline ends. CDR1 is SGHVS and CDR2 is FNYEAQ in the germline V gene. This CDR3 has 13 residues. TCR alpha and beta CDR3 regions were amplified from RNA using iRepertoire nested multiplex PCR. One entry per CDR3 protein, called by TCRdb with MiXCR from the multiplex PCR reads. The sample holds around 390,000 distinct CDR3 sequences; 35% to 45% are singletons and the top ten take about 12%. This clonotype was sampled from a human donor with low-grade glioma or glioblastoma, undergoing nonglioma brain surgery, or in good health (not recorded which). This chain joins TRBV7-6 and TRBJ1-2; D not resolved. The sequencing sample was made of glioma tissue, nonneoplastic brain tissue, or PBMCs (not recorded which). CDR3 residues: CASSPQEDYGYTF. The CDR3 DNA reads as TGTGCCAGCAGCCCGCAGGAGGACTATGGCTACACCTTC.